One sample yielded the 27 T cell receptor beta chains listed below, sequenced in a study of blood T cell repertoires in COVID-19. The table came from immunoSEQ multiplex PCR; TCRdb's copy has only in-frame clones and leaves some out. The profile covers 35,000 to 40,000 clones, with 90% appearing a single time and 20% to 25% taken by the ten largest. The sequencing sample was made of peripheral blood. These receptor sequences come from a man aged 55 to 70 with active or convalescent COVID-19.

This chain joins TRBV7-2 and TRBJ2-1, with TRBD2 matching over 8 bases. V shed 5 bases, J shed 0 bases, and the junction held 15 bases outside the gene matches. CDR1 is SGHTA, CDR2 FQGNSA, per germline. The CDR3 has 19 residues. The CDR3 spells CASSVKPSGLVSSYNEQFF. DNA for the CDR3: TGTGCCAGCAGCGTGAAGCCTTCGGGACTAGTGAGCTCCTACAATGAGCAGTTCTTC.

This clone was observed a single time. The CDR3 DNA sequence: TGTGCCAGCAGTTACGCGGGAGGGGCCTACGAGCAGTACTTC. Amino acid sequence: CASSYAGGAYEQYF. J is TRBJ2-7 and V is TRBV6-5, with 9 bases that match TRBD2. CDR1 and CDR2 (germline): MNHEY, SVGAGI. After removal of 2 bases from V and 2 bases from J, the junction contained 1 base not matched to a gene. The length of the CDR3 is 14 residues.

The chain combines TRBV9 with TRBJ2-5, with a tentative D call TRBD2 (6 bases). V shed 0 bases and J shed 2 bases, with 17 bases lying between them. CDR3 length: 17 amino acids. From germline, CDR1 is SGDLS and CDR2 YYNGEE. The CDR3 region is CASSVAEGGPGQETQYF. The CDR3 bases are TGTGCCAGCAGCGTAGCTGAGGGAGGCCCGGGTCAAGAGACCCAGTACTTC. The full variable domain, completed using reference TRBV9 and TRBJ2-5, is DSGVTQTPKHLITATGQRVTLRCSPRSGDLSVYWYQQSLDQGLQFLIQYYNGEERAKGNILERFSAQQFPDLHSELNLSSLELGDSALYFCASSVAEGGPGQETQYFGPGTRLLVL.

This chain joins TRBV6-5 and TRBJ1-4, with 8 bases identical to TRBD1. Per germline, CDR1 MNHEY and CDR2 SVGAGI. V was pared by 0 bases and J by 7 bases, with 4 bases of the junction left unmatched. This CDR3 comprises 15 residues. Here the CDR3 reads CASSYSRGLVEKLFF. The CDR3 nucleotides are TGTGCCAGCAGTTACTCCAGGGGGCTGGTTGAAAAACTGTTTTTT.

The gene calls are TRBV25-1 and TRBJ2-7; D might be TRBD1 (6 bases). This CDR3 contains 15 residues. The germline CDR1 and CDR2 sequences are MGHDK and SYGVNS. V was trimmed by 2 bases and J by 3 bases, leaving 14 bases between them. This CDR3 reads CASSEEGRQVYEQYF. In DNA form, the CDR3 reads TGTGCCAGCAGTGAAGAGGGAAGACAGGTCTACGAGCAGTACTTC.

In its sample, this clone was seen once. The chain has TRBV20-1 and TRBJ2-1; 10 bases align to TRBD2. Germline lookup yields CDR1 DFQATT and CDR2 SNEGSKA (reference sequence). V dropped 3 bases and J dropped 10; count of bases not matched to a gene: 9. CDR3 length: 14 amino acids. The CDR3 here is CSASMSSGSREQFF. CDR3 sequence (DNA): TGCAGTGCTAGTATGTCTAGCGGGAGTAGAGAGCAGTTCTTC.

The chain couples TRBV5-1 to TRBJ2-3; no firm D call. The CDR3 extends over 12 amino acids. Germline V CDR1 and CDR2: SGHRS, YFSETQ. V was trimmed by 4 bases and J by 5 bases, leaving 8 bases between them. CDR3 in amino acids: CASSPTLDTQYF. CDR3 sequence (DNA): TGCGCCAGCAGCCCGACTTTAGATACGCAGTATTTT.

This clone has more than one count but fewer than ten. The chain combines TRBV11-2 with TRBJ2-7; 11 positions match TRBD2. Per germline, CDR1 SGHAT and CDR2 FQNNGV. The V gene end was trimmed by 5 bases and the J gene end by 4 bases; junction bases not matched to a gene: 10. The CDR3 sequence is 16 residues long. The CDR3 is CASSARTSGLGYEQYF. CDR3 nucleotides: TGTGCCAGCAGCGCACGGACTAGCGGGCTGGGTTACGAGCAGTACTTC. The full variable domain, completed using reference TRBV11-2 and TRBJ2-7, is EAGVAQSPRYKIIEKRQSVAFWCNPISGHATLYWYQQILGQGPKLLIQFQNNGVVDDSQLPKDRFSAERLKGVDSTLKIQPAKLEDSAVYLCASSARTSGLGYEQYFGPGTRLTVT.

The chain has TRBV19 and TRBJ2-3; maybe TRBD2 (5 bases). This CDR3 is built from 13 residues. CDR1 and CDR2 (germline): LNHDA, SQIVND (reference sequence). The V gene lost 4 bases and the J gene lost 6 bases, with 11 bases spanning the gap. CDR3 protein: CASSNTREDTQYF. The CDR3 DNA reads as TGTGCCAGTAGTAACACTAGGGAGGATACGCAGTATTTT. The full variable domain, completed using reference TRBV19 and TRBJ2-3, is DGGITQSPKYLFRKEGQNVTLSCEQNLNHDAMYWYRQDPGQGLRLIYYSQIVNDFQKGDIAEGYSVSREKKESFPLTVTSAQKNPTAFYLCASSNTREDTQYFGPGTRLTVL.

CDR3: CASSLRGSTDTQYF. In nucleotides, the CDR3 is TGTGCCAGCAGCCTTCGGGGGTCCACAGATACGCAGTATTTT. The chain couples TRBV7-9 to TRBJ2-3; maybe TRBD2 (6 bases). V was trimmed by 5 bases and J by 2 bases, leaving 11 bases between them. Germline CDR1 and CDR2: SEHNR and FQNEAQ (reference sequence). CDR3 size: 14 residues. Combining the CDR3 with reference TRBV7-9 and TRBJ2-3 gives the whole variable domain DTGVSQNPRHKITKRGQNVTFRCDPISEHNRLYWYRQTLGQGPEFLTYFQNEAQLEKSRLLSDRFSAERPKGSFSTLEIQRTEQGDSAMYLCASSLRGSTDTQYFGPGTRLTVL.

The rearrangement uses TRBV30 and TRBJ2-2; 7 bases are shared with TRBD1. Per germline, CDR1 GTSNPN and CDR2 SVGIG (reference sequence). V lost 8 bases, J lost 0 bases, and 15 bases stayed unmatched. The CDR3 is made up of 17 amino acids. The CDR3 protein is CAGPRQGVTSNTGELFF. The CDR3 DNA reads as TGTGCCGGCCCCCGGCAGGGGGTCACCTCGAACACCGGGGAGCTGTTTTTT.

The genes are TRBV29-1 and TRBJ2-7, with D maybe TRBD1 (8 bases). The CDR3 covers 16 residues. Germline CDR1 is SQVTM and CDR2 is ANQGSEA. V was pared by 5 bases and J by 7 bases, with 27 bases between. The CDR3 spells CSVSPPSGTGLEEQYF. In DNA form, the CDR3 reads TGCAGCGTTAGTCCCCCCAGCGGGACAGGTTTAGAGGAGCAGTACTTC.

The chain recombines TRBV28 with TRBJ2-2; tentative D call: TRBD1 (5 bases). The CDR3 is made up of 14 amino acids. Between the trimmed V and J ends, which lost 3 bases and 6 bases, there was a span of 11 bases. Germline CDR1 MDHEN, CDR2 SYDVKM. The CDR3 bases are TGTGCCAGCAGTTTGTCTCAGGGCCCCGGGGAGCTGTTTTTT. Translated, it gives CASSLSQGPGELFF.

The chain carries TRBV3-1 (or the pseudogene TRBV3-2) and TRBJ2-3; TRBD2 aligns across 11 bases. The CDR3 spans 19 residues. The germline gives CDR1 LGHDT, CDR2 YNNKEL (reference sequence). With 0 bases clipped from V and 5 bases from J, the junction kept 13 bases outside the gene matches. Here the CDR3 reads CASSQEITSGRVSKDTQYF. The CDR3 nucleotides read TGTGCCAGCAGCCAAGAAATCACTAGCGGGAGAGTCTCCAAAGATACGCAGTATTTT.

The rearrangement links TRBV5-1 to TRBJ1-6, with TRBD1 identical over 8 bases. The CDR3 is made up of 16 amino acids. J was trimmed by 7 bases and V by 4 bases; bases with no gene match: 10. Germline V CDR1 and CDR2: SGHRS, YFSETQ. CDR3: CASSQETGVNNSPLHF. The CDR3 bases are TGCGCCAGCAGCCAGGAGACAGGGGTGAACAATTCACCCCTCCACTTT.

The V call is TRBV5-1, the J call TRBJ2-7; TRBD1 agrees at 9 bases. The germline CDR1 and CDR2 sequences are SGHRS and YFSETQ. V trimming: 2 bases; J trimming: 6 bases; junction bases outside the gene matches: 9. This CDR3 is built from 15 residues. CDR3 residues: CASSFATGGLLEQYF. The CDR3 nucleotides are TGCGCCAGCAGCTTTGCAACAGGGGGCCTACTCGAGCAGTACTTC.

The V and J genes are TRBV4-1 and TRBJ2-7; 8 bases line up with TRBD1. Unmatched junction bases numbered 9, after V lost 0 bases and J lost 5 bases. CDR1 MGHRA and CDR2 YSYEKL come from the germline V gene. CDR3 length: 16 residues. The DNA of the CDR3 is TGCGCCAGCAGCCAAGATCTGACGACAGGGGCCCACGAGCAGTACTTC. Its protein product is CASSQDLTTGAHEQYF.

This rearrangement joins TRBV12-3 or TRBV12-4 to TRBJ1-1, with a weak D call TRBD1 (6 bases). The germline V and J ends were trimmed by 3 bases and 3 bases, with 8 bases remaining between them. This CDR3 has 13 residues. In nucleotides, the CDR3 is TGTGCCAGCAGTTTTGCAGGGGACACTGAAGCTTTCTTT. Protein product: CASSFAGDTEAFF.

J is TRBJ2-7 and V is TRBV19; 7 nucleotides agree with TRBD1. The CDR3 consists of 14 residues. V trimming: 5 bases; J trimming: 2 bases; junction bases outside the gene matches: 6. Germline assignment: CDR1 LNHDA and CDR2 SQIVND (reference sequence). Here the CDR3 reads CASSVGGLPYEQYF. In nucleotides, the CDR3 is TGTGCCAGTAGTGTAGGGGGCCTTCCCTACGAGCAGTACTTC.

The rearrangement links TRBV9 to TRBJ2-1; tentative D call: TRBD2 (6 bases). CDR1 is SGDLS, CDR2 YYNGEE, per germline. V was trimmed by 4 bases and J by 4 bases, leaving 9 bases between them. CDR3 length equals 13 residues. CDR3 coding DNA: TGTGCCAGCAGCTTCCGGGGGTACAATGAGCAGTTCTTC. Protein: CASSFRGYNEQFF.

This sequence joins TRBV27 and TRBJ2-5; 7 bases agree with TRBD2. With V trimmed by 5 bases and J by 2 bases, 5 bases remained unmatched. CDR1 and CDR2 (germline): MNHEY, SMNVEV (reference sequence). The length of the CDR3 is 14 residues. CDR3 DNA sequence: TGTGCCAGCAGTCCACTAGCGCAACAAGAGACCCAGTACTTC. Residues: CASSPLAQQETQYF.

The chain uses TRBV12-3 or TRBV12-4 and TRBJ2-7; D not resolved. The V gene lost 4 bases and the J gene lost 2 bases, with 9 bases spanning the gap. The CDR3 extends over 13 amino acids. The CDR3 bases are TGTGCCAGCAGTTCAACAACAGCCTACGAGCAGTACTTC. Protein sequence: CASSSTTAYEQYF.

V is TRBV29-1 and J is TRBJ2-7; TRBD1 agrees at 7 bases. CDR1 and CDR2 from the germline V gene are SQVTM and ANQGSEA. V lost 5 bases, J lost 4 bases, and 11 bases stayed unmatched. The CDR3 covers 14 residues. CDR3 nucleotides: TGCAGCGTTAGGGACAGTACCAGAGGGTACGAGCAGTACTTC. Encoded protein: CSVRDSTRGYEQYF.

The genes are TRBV6-1 and TRBJ2-1; 10 bases align to TRBD2. V shed 2 bases, J shed 0 bases, and the junction held 10 bases outside the gene matches. CDR1 MNHNS and CDR2 SASEGT come from the germline V gene. The CDR3 has 19 residues. CDR3 amino acids: CASSEYADSGRPSYNEQFF. DNA of the CDR3: TGTGCCAGCAGTGAATATGCGGATAGCGGGAGGCCCTCCTACAATGAGCAGTTCTTC.

This clone is a singleton in its sample. The rearrangement links TRBV10-1 to TRBJ2-5; tentatively, D is TRBD1 (6 bases). This CDR3 contains 12 residues. The germline V gene encodes CDR1 WNHNN and CDR2 SYGVQD (reference sequence). Trimming pared 10 bases from V and 0 bases from J, leaving 9 bases between. The CDR3 DNA reads TGCGCCACAGGACAGAACCAAGAGACCCAGTACTTC. It specifies CATGQNQETQYF.

Only a few counts were recorded for this clone. The rearrangement uses TRBV9 and TRBJ2-1, with D perhaps matching TRBD2 (6 bases). Per germline, CDR1 SGDLS and CDR2 YYNGEE. The ends were cut back, 5 bases at V and 6 bases at J, with 9 bases in the middle. The CDR3 has 12 amino acids. The CDR3 DNA reads as TGTGCCAGCAGTGCGGGAAGCAATGAGCAGTTCTTC. Translated: CASSAGSNEQFF.

V usage is TRBV2 and J usage is TRBJ1-5; 8 positions match TRBD1. V shed 6 bases, J shed 4 bases, and the junction held 8 bases outside the gene matches. The CDR3 contains 15 residues. Per germline, CDR1 SNHLY and CDR2 FYNNEI. The CDR3 loop is CASSPGQGANQPQHF. Here the CDR3 DNA reads TGTGCCAGCAGCCCAGGACAGGGTGCGAATCAGCCCCAGCATTTT.